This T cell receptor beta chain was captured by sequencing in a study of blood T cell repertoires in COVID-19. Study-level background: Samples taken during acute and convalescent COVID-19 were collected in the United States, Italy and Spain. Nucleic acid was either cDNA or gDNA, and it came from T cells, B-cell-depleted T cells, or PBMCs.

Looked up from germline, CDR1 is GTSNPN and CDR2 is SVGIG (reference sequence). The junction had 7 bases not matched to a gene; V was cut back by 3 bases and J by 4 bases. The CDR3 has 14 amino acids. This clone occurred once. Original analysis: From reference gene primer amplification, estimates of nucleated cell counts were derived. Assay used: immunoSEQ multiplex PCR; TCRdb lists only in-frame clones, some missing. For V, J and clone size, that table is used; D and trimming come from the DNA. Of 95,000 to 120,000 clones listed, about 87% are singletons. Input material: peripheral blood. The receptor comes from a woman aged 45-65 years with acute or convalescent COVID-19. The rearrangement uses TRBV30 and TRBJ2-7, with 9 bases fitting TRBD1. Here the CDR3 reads CAWRRGTGKYEQYF. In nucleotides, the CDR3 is TGTGCCTGGAGGCGGGGGACAGGGAAATACGAGCAGTACTTC.